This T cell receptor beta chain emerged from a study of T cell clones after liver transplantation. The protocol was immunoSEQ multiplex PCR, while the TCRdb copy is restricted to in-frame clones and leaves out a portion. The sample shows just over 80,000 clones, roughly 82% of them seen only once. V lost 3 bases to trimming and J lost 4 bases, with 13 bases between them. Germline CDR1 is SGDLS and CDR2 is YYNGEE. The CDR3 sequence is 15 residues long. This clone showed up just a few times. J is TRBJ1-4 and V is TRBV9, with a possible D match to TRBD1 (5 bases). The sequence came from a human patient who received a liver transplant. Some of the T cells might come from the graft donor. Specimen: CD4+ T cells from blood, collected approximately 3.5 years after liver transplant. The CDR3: CASSAGTVINEKLFF. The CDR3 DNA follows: TGTGCCAGCAGCGCCGGGACGGTCATTAATGAAAAACTGTTTTTT.